Here is one T cell receptor beta chain with its context. Its target is unknown. Primers: 60 Vbeta forward and 13 Jbeta reverse. Assay used: immunoSEQ multiplex PCR; TCRdb lists only in-frame clones, some missing. This sample has some 150,000 clones, with roughly 80% found just once. This sample is drawn from a study of cytomegalovirus exposure and HLA in healthy donors. Study outcomes and limitations: An ancestry cluster, one associated with Asian ancestry, reportedly showed fewer N-insertions than the approximately 670-donor mean in a later analysis. Some TCR beta chains (about 170 of them) were listed as cytomegalovirus-associated. For most TCR sequences rarity was the rule, although some public TCRs occurred in many donors.

Germline V gene lookup returns CDR1 MNHEY and CDR2 SMNVEV (reference sequence). This CDR3 is 13 amino acids long. V lost 5 bases to trimming and J lost 3 bases, with 11 bases between them. The chain uses TRBV27 and TRBJ2-7; D is possibly TRBD2 (6 bases). The sequencing input was PBMCs. The sequence came from a woman aged 50 to 60 in good health and CMV-seropositive. CDR3 region: CASSGQGGYEQYF. The CDR3 DNA reads as TGTGCCAGCAGTGGGCAGGGAGGCTACGAGCAGTACTTC.